A single sample is the source of the 11 T cell receptor beta chains below, sequenced in a study of cytomegalovirus exposure and HLA in healthy donors. Primers: 60 Vbeta forward and 13 Jbeta reverse. Produced via immunoSEQ multiplex PCR; TCRdb's table is partial and in-frame only. The repertoire holds approximately 140,000 clones, with around 80% as singletons. Sequencing input: PBMCs. The receptors derive from a man aged 35-49 years in good health and CMV-seronegative.

The chain carries TRBV9 and TRBJ2-1, with 9 positions matching TRBD1. The J segment lost 0 bases and the V segment lost 4 bases, leaving 5 bases of the junction unmatched. The CDR3 has 16 residues. The V gene's germline CDR1 is SGDLS and CDR2 YYNGEE. The CDR3 coding sequence is TGTGCCAGCAGCCCCGGGACAGGGAGCTCCTACAATGAGCAGTTCTTC. Amino acids: CASSPGTGSSYNEQFF. The full variable domain, completed using reference TRBV9 and TRBJ2-1, is DSGVTQTPKHLITATGQRVTLRCSPRSGDLSVYWYQQSLDQGLQFLIQYYNGEERAKGNILERFSAQQFPDLHSELNLSSLELGDSALYFCASSPGTGSSYNEQFFGPGTRLTVL.

This clone was seen a handful of times. Additional DNA sequences in this sample encode the identical CDR3. CDR3 loop: CASRDRLRTNQPQHF. CDR3 in DNA: TGTGCCAGCAGGGACAGGTTGAGGACGAATCAGCCCCAGCATTTT. The chain is built from TRBV2 and TRBJ1-5; 7 bases map to TRBD1. The V and J ends lost 6 bases and 4 bases, in that order; junction bases with no gene match: 9. This CDR3 has 15 residues. In germline, CDR1 is SNHLY, CDR2 FYNNEI.

This chain links TRBV4-1 with TRBJ2-7; no clear D gene. V dropped 1 base and J dropped 0 bases, with 13 bases sitting between them. There are 16 residues in the CDR3. Germline-derived CDR1 and CDR2 are MGHRA and YSYEKL. The CDR3 region is CASSQAYGGSSYEQYF. In DNA form, the CDR3 reads TGCGCCAGCAGCCAAGCGTATGGCGGTAGCTCCTACGAGCAGTACTTC.

V and J are TRBV30 and TRBJ1-2; no definite D call. V gave up 2 bases and J gave up 8 bases, with 15 bases separating them. Germline-derived CDR1 and CDR2 are GTSNPN and SVGIG (reference sequence). The CDR3 covers 13 residues. The CDR3 nucleotides read TGTGCCTGGAGTAGAGGTAGTGGGAGCGGCTACACCTTC. It yields the protein CAWSRGSGSGYTF.

This clone has only a few counts. The gene calls are TRBV5-6 and TRBJ2-7; D ambiguous. The CDR3 is 14 residues long. Germline V gene sequence: CDR1 SGHDT, CDR2 YYEEEE. Trimming took 3 bases from V and 0 from J, leaving 10 bases between them. This CDR3 is CASSWAPDSYEQYF. CDR3 DNA sequence: TGTGCCAGCAGCTGGGCCCCGGACTCCTACGAGCAGTACTTC.

The chain is built from TRBV4-1 and TRBJ2-1; TRBD2 aligns across 8 bases. V trimming: 4 bases; J trimming: 0 bases; junction bases outside the gene matches: 11. Germline V lookup: CDR1 MGHRA, CDR2 YSYEKL. The CDR3 spans 18 residues. The CDR3 reads CASSPISGAARSYNEQFF. CDR3 DNA: TGCGCCAGCAGCCCGATTAGCGGGGCAGCCCGCTCCTACAATGAGCAGTTCTTC.

V and J are TRBV7-6 and TRBJ1-2, with a possible D match to TRBD1 (6 bases). The germline gives CDR1 SGHVS, CDR2 FNYEAQ. The CDR3 has 15 amino acids. The V gene lost 2 bases and the J gene lost 3 bases, with 13 bases spanning the gap. CDR3: CASSLNVGAHYGYTF. CDR3 DNA sequence: TGTGCCAGCAGCTTAAATGTGGGGGCCCACTATGGCTACACCTTC.

The chain combines TRBV4-3 with TRBJ2-5; 8 nucleotides agree with TRBD1. Germline V CDR1 and CDR2: LGHNA, YSLEER. This CDR3 is built from 15 residues. The V segment lost 3 bases and the J segment 3 bases; nucleotides outside the gene matches: 6. The CDR3, as DNA: TGCGCCAGCAGCCATATGACAGGGGAAGAAGAGACCCAGTACTTC. Residues: CASSHMTGEEETQYF.

The chain recombines TRBV9 with TRBJ2-1, with D possibly being TRBD1 (5 bases). The CDR3 length is 15 residues. CDR1 is SGDLS and CDR2 is YYNGEE in the germline V gene. V was trimmed by 0 bases and J by 0 bases, leaving 7 bases between them. The DNA of the CDR3 is TGTGCCAGCAGCGTAGCAGGGAACTCCTACAATGAGCAGTTCTTC. It specifies CASSVAGNSYNEQFF.

This chain uses TRBV6-1 with TRBJ2-5; 12 bases are a match to TRBD2. Germline V gene data show CDR1 as MNHNS and CDR2 as SASEGT. J lost 13 bases, V lost 8 bases, and 8 bases had no gene match. This CDR3 region has 12 residues. In DNA, the CDR3 is TGTGCCAGCGAGACTAGCGGGGGTAAGCCGTACTTC. This gives the protein CASETSGGKPYF.

The V call is TRBV2, the J call TRBJ2-5; 11 nucleotides align to TRBD2. CDR1 is SNHLY, CDR2 FYNNEI, per germline. This CDR3 spans 15 amino acids. V gave up 10 bases and J gave up 2 bases; unmatched junction bases: 9. CDR3 bases: TGTGCCACCCAAACTGGGACTAGCGGTCAAGAGACCCAGTACTTC. Translation: CATQTGTSGQETQYF. Variable domain in full (rest from reference TRBV2 and TRBJ2-5): EPEVTQTPSHQVTQMGQEVILRCVPISNHLYFYWYRQILGQKVEFLVSFYNNEISEKSEIFDDQFSVERPDGSNFTLKIRSTKLEDSAMYFCATQTGTSGQETQYFGPGTRLLVL.